This record looks at one T cell receptor (beta chain) sequence and its context. The antigen is not known. This sample stems from a study of cytomegalovirus exposure and HLA in healthy donors. Overall study results and limits: Diagnosis of cytomegalovirus status made by the classifier reportedly showed high specificity and sensitivity. Clonal expansion, a later analysis showed, was greater in HLA-associated TCR beta chains than in equally common others. When a later analysis was performed, an Asian-associated ancestry cluster reportedly had fewer N-insertions than the roughly 700-donor mean.

Vbeta (60) and Jbeta (13) primers were used in the PCR. The repertoire was sequenced with immunoSEQ multiplex PCR; TCRdb's copy has only in-frame clones and lacks some. Among 200,000 or so clones listed, roughly 80% were seen once. The CDR3 contains 13 residues. V gave up 8 bases and J gave up 3 bases; unmatched junction bases: 5. Per the germline V gene, CDR1 is MNHEY and CDR2 is SVGAGI. This clonotype was obtained from a boy aged 5 to 17 in good health and CMV-seronegative. V gene TRBV6-5 combines with J gene TRBJ2-5, with 8 bases identical to TRBD2. The sample taken for sequencing was PBMCs. The CDR3 protein is CASEILAEETQYF. CDR3 in DNA: TGTGCCAGCGAGATACTAGCGGAAGAGACCCAGTACTTC.